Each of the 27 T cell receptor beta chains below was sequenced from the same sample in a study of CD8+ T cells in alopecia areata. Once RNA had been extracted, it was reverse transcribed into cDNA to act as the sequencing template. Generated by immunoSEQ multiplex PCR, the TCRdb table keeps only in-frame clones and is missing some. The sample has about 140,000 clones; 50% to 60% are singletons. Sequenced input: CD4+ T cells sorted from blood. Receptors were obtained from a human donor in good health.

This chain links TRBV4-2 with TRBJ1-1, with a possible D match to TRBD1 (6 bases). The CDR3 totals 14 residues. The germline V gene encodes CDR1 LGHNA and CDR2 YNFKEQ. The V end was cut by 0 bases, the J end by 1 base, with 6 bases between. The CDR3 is CASSQEQGNTEAFF. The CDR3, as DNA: TGTGCCAGCAGCCAAGAACAGGGGAACACTGAAGCTTTCTTT.

CDR3 sequence: CASSLGGSSGDTQYF. The CDR3 DNA sequence: TGTGCCAGCAGCTTAGGGGGGTCCTCGGGAGATACGCAGTATTTT. This chain uses TRBV11-2 with TRBJ2-3; D might be TRBD1 or TRBD2, each matching 5 bases. The germline gives CDR1 SGHAT, CDR2 FQNNGV. The V end lost 1 base, the J end lost 5 bases, and 13 bases lay between the germline ends. This CDR3 has 15 amino acids.

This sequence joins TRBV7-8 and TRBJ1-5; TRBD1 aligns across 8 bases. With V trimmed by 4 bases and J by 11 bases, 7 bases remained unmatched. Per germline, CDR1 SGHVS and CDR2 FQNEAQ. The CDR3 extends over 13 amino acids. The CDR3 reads CASSWRQGKAQHF. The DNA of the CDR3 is TGTGCCAGCAGCTGGAGACAGGGGAAGGCCCAGCATTTT. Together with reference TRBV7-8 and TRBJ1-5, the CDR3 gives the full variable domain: GAGVSQSPRYKVAKRGQDVALRCDPISGHVSLFWYQQALGQGPEFLTYFQNEAQLDKSGLPSDRFFAERPEGSVSTLKIQRTQQEDSAVYLCASSWRQGKAQHFGDGTRLSIL.

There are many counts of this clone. CDR3 region: CASSQESSGRAYEQYF. The DNA of the CDR3 is TGTGCCAGCAGCCAAGAGTCTAGCGGGAGAGCCTACGAGCAGTACTTC. The rearrangement joins TRBV4-2 to TRBJ2-7; TRBD2 matches at 10 bases. Germline CDR1 is LGHNA and CDR2 is YNFKEQ. Trimming took 0 bases from V and 2 from J; bases not matched to a gene: 4. The CDR3 runs to 16 residues.

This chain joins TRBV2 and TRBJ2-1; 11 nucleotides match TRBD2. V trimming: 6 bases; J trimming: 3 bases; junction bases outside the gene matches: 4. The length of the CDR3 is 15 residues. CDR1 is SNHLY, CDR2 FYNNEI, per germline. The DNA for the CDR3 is TGTGCCAGCAGGGGGACTAGCGGAGTCTACAATGAGCAGTTCTTC. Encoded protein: CASRGTSGVYNEQFF.

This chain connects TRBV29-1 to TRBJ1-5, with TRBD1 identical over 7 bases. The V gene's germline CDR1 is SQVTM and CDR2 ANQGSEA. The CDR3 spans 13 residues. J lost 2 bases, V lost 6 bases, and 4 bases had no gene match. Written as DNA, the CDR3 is TGCAGCGTGACAGGGTCGCGCAATCAGCCCCAGCATTTT. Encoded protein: CSVTGSRNQPQHF.

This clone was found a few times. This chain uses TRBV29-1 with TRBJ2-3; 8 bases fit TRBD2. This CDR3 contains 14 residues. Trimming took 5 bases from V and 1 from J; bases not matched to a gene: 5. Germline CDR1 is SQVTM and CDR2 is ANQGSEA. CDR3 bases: TGCAGCGTTACCCGGGAGGGTCGCACAGATACGCAGTATTTT. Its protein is CSVTREGRTDTQYF.

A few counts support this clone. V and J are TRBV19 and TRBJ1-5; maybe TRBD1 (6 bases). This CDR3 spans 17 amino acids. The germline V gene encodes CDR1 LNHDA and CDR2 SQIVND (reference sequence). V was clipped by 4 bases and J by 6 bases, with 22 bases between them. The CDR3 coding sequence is TGTGCCAGTAGTACCCCCGGACAGTCCGGGCGCGTTCAGCCCCAGCATTTT. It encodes CASSTPGQSGRVQPQHF. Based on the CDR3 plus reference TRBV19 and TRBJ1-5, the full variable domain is DGGITQSPKYLFRKEGQNVTLSCEQNLNHDAMYWYRQDPGQGLRLIYYSQIVNDFQKGDIAEGYSVSREKKESFPLTVTSAQKNPTAFYLCASSTPGQSGRVQPQHFGDGTRLSIL.

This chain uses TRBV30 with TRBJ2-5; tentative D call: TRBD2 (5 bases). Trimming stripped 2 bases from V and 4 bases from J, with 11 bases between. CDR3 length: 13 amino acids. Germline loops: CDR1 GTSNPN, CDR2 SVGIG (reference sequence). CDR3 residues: CAWSSGFGETQYF. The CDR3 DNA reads TGTGCCTGGAGTAGCGGTTTCGGAGAGACCCAGTACTTC.

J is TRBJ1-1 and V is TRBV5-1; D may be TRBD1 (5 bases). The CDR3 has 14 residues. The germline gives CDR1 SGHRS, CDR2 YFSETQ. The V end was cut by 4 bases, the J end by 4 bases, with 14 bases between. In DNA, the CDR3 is TGCGCCAGCAGCCCTAGGGGAGAGGGCACTGAAGCTTTCTTT. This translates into CASSPRGEGTEAFF.

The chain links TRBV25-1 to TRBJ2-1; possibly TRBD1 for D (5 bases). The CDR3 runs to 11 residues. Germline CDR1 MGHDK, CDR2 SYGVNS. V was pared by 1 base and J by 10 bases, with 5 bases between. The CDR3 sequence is CASSEWTEQFF. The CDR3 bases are TGTGCCAGCAGTGAATGGACAGAGCAGTTCTTC.

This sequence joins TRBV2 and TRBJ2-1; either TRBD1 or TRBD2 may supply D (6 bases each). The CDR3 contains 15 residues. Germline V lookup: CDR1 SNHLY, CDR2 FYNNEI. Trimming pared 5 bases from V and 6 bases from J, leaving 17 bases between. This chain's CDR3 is CASSFSGGWGNEQFF. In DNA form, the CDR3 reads TGTGCCAGCAGTTTTTCCGGGGGCTGGGGCAATGAGCAGTTCTTC.

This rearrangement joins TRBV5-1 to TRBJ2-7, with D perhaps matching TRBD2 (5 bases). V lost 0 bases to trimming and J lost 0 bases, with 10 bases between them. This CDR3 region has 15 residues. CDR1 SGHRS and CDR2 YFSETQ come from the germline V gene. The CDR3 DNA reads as TGCGCCAGCAGCTTGGATCCAGCGGTCTCCTACGAGCAGTACTTC. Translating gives CASSLDPAVSYEQYF.

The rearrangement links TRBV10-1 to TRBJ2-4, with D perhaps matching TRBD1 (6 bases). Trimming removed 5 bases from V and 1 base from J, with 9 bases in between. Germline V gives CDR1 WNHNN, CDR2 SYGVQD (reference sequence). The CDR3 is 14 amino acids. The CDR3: CASSPDRAKNIQYF. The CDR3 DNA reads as TGCGCCAGCAGTCCTGACAGGGCCAAAAACATTCAGTACTTC.

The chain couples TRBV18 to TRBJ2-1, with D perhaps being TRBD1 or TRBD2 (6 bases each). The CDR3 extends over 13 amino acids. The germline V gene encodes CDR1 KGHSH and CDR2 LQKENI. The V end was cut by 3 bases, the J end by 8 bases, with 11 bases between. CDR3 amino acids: CASSPGGLDEQFF. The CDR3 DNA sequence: TGTGCCAGCTCACCCGGGGGCCTCGATGAGCAGTTCTTC.

Here the CDR3 reads CASSPLPAGNTGELFF. DNA for the CDR3: TGTGCCAGCAGCCCCCTACCAGCGGGAAACACCGGGGAGCTGTTTTTT. The J gene is TRBJ2-2, the V gene TRBV7-2, with 7 bases lining up with TRBD2. Germline values: CDR1 SGHTA, CDR2 FQGNSA. V was clipped by 5 bases and J by 2 bases; unmatched bases: 8. The CDR3 extends over 16 amino acids.

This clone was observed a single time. CDR3 DNA: TGTGCCAGCAGCTTCACAGGGGCCATCAATGAAAAACTGTTTTTT. It encodes CASSFTGAINEKLFF. V and J are TRBV7-6 and TRBJ1-4; 7 bases map to TRBD1. The CDR3 is made up of 15 amino acids. Losses at the gene ends were 3 bases for V and 5 bases for J; bases not matched to a gene: 6. Germline V gene sequence: CDR1 SGHVS, CDR2 FNYEAQ.

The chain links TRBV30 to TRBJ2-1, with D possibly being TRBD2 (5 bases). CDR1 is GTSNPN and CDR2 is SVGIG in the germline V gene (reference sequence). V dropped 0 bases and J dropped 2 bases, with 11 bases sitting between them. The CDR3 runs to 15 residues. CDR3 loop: CAWSVTAVAYNEQFF. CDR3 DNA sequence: TGTGCCTGGAGTGTAACAGCGGTAGCCTACAATGAGCAGTTCTTC.

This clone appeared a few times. DNA for the CDR3: TGCAGCGTAGGACAGCGTATGACTTACGAGCAGTACTTC. It translates to CSVGQRMTYEQYF. The rearrangement links TRBV29-1 to TRBJ2-7; the D gene is possibly TRBD1 (6 bases). V was shortened by 6 bases and J by 4 bases, with 16 bases between the two germline ends. Germline CDR1 reads SQVTM; CDR2 reads ANQGSEA. There are 13 residues in the CDR3.

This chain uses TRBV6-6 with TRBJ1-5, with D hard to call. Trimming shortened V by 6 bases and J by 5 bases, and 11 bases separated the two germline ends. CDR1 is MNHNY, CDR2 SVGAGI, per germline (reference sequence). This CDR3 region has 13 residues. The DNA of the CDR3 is TGTGCCAGCAGGGTACGGAATGATCAGCCCCAGCATTTT. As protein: CASRVRNDQPQHF.

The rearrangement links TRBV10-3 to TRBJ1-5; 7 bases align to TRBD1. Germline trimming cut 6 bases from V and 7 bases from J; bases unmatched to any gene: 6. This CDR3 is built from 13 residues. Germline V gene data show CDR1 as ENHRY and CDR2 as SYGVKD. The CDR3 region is CAIRDSGGQPQHF. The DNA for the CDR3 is TGTGCCATCAGGGACTCAGGGGGACAGCCCCAGCATTTT.

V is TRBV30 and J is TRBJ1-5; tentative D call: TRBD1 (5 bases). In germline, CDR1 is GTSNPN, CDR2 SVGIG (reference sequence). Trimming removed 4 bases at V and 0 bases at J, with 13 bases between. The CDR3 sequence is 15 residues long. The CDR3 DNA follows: TGTGCCTGGAATGCGGCAGGGAATAGCAATCAGCCCCAGCATTTT. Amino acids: CAWNAAGNSNQPQHF.

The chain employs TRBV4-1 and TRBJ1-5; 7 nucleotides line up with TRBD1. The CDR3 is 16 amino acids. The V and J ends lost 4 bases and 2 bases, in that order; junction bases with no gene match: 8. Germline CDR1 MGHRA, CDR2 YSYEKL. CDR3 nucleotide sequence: TGCGCCAGCAGCCCTCTACAGGGGAACGGCAATCAGCCCCAGCATTTT. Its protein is CASSPLQGNGNQPQHF.

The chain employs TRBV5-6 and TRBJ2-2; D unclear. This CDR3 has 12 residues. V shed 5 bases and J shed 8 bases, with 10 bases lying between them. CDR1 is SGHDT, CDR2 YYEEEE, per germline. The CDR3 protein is CASSHPGGELFF. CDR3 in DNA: TGTGCCAGCAGTCATCCCGGGGGGGAGCTGTTTTTT. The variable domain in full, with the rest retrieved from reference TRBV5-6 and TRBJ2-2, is DAGVTQSPTHLIKTRGQQVTLRCSPKSGHDTVSWYQQALGQGPQFIFQYYEEEERQRGNFPDRFSGHQFPNYSSELNVNALLLGDSALYLCASSHPGGELFFGEGSRLTVL.

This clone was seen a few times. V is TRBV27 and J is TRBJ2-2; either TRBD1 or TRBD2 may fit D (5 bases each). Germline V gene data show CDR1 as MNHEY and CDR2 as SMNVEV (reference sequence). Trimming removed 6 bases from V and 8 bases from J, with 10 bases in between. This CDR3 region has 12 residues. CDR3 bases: TGTGCCAGCAGACTATGGGGGGGGGAGCTGTTTTTT. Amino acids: CASRLWGGELFF.

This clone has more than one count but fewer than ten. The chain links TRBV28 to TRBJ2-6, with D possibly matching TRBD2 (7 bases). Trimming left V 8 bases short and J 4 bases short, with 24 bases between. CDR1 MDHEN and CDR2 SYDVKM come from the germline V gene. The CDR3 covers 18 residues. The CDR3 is CASGEVGGRGSGANVLTF. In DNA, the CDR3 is TGTGCCAGCGGCGAGGTGGGGGGGCGCGGGTCAGGGGCCAACGTCCTGACTTTC. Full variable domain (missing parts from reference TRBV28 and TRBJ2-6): DVKVTQSSRYLVKRTGEKVFLECVQDMDHENMFWYRQDPGLGLRLIYFSYDVKMKEKGDIPEGYSVSREKKERFSLILESASTNQTSMYLCASGEVGGRGSGANVLTFGAGSRLTVL.

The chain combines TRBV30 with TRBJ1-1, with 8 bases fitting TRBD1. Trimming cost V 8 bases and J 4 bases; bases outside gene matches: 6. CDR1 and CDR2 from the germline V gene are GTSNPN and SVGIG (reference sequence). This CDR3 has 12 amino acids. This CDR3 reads CAADRGGTEAFF. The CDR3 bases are TGTGCCGCAGACAGGGGAGGCACTGAAGCTTTCTTT.